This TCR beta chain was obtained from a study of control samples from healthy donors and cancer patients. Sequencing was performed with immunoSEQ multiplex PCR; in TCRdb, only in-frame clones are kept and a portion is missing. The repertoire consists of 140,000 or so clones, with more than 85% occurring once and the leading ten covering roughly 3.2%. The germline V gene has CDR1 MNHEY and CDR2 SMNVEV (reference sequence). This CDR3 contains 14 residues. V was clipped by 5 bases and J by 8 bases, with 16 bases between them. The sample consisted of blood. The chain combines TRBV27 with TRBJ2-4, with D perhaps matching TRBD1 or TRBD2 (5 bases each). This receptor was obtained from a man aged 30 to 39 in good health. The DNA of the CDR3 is TGTGCCAGCAGTAAACCGGGGCTTTCTGACATTCAGTACTTC. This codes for CASSKPGLSDIQYF.